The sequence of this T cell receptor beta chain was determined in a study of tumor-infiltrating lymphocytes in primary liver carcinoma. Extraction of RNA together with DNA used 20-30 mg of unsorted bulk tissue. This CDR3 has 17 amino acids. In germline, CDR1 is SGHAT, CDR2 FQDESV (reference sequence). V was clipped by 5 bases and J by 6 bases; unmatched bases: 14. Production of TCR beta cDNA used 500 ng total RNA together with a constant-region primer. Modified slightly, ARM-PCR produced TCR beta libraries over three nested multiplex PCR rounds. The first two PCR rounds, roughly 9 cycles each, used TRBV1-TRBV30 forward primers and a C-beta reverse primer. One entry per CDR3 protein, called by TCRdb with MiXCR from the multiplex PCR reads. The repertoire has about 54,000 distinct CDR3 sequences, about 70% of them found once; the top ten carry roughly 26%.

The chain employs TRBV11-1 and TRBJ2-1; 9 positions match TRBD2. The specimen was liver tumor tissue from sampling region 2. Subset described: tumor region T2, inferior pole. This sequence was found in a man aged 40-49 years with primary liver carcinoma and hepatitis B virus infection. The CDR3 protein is CASSPGLAGEVGNEQFF. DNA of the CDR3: TGTGCCAGCAGCCCGGGACTAGCAGGAGAAGTTGGCAATGAGCAGTTCTTC.